Each of the 30 T cell receptor beta chains below was sequenced from the same sample in a study of blood T cell repertoires in COVID-19. Assay used: immunoSEQ multiplex PCR; TCRdb lists only in-frame clones, some missing. The sample consists of over 55,000 clones, about 93% of them appearing once. Sample: peripheral blood. These receptors were taken from a human donor in a cohort sampled during active COVID-19.

CDR3 nucleotides: TGTGCCAGCAGCTTAGATAGGGGGTCTAACTATGGCTACACCTTC. Translated: CASSLDRGSNYGYTF. The chain has TRBV13 and TRBJ1-2, with D possibly being TRBD1 (6 bases). This CDR3 contains 15 residues. V lost 1 base, J lost 0 bases, and 9 bases lay in between. Germline V gene lookup returns CDR1 PRHDT and CDR2 FYEKMQ (reference sequence).

This chain connects TRBV4-3 to TRBJ2-7; TRBD1 aligns across 8 bases. There are 14 residues in the CDR3. Per the germline V gene, CDR1 is LGHNA and CDR2 is YSLEER. With 3 bases clipped from V and 3 bases from J, the junction kept 4 bases outside the gene matches. CDR3 DNA: TGCGCCAGCAGCCATGGGACAGGAAACTACGAGCAGTACTTC. It is translated as CASSHGTGNYEQYF.

The gene calls are TRBV2 and TRBJ2-4; 8 positions agree with TRBD1. V gave up 2 bases and J gave up 16 bases; unmatched junction bases: 4. Germline CDR1 and CDR2: SNHLY and FYNNEI. The CDR3 totals 11 residues. CDR3 in DNA: TGTGCCAGCAGTGAATCAGGGGGCCCTTACTTC. It encodes CASSESGGPYF. Full variable domain (missing parts from reference TRBV2 and TRBJ2-4): EPEVTQTPSHQVTQMGQEVILRCVPISNHLYFYWYRQILGQKVEFLVSFYNNEISEKSEIFDDQFSVERPDGSNFTLKIRSTKLEDSAMYFCASSESGGPYFGAGTRLSVL.

This clone is a singleton in its sample. The chain carries TRBV6-5 and TRBJ1-2; 7 bases fit TRBD1. The CDR3 extends over 16 amino acids. Trimming took 0 bases from V and 2 from J; bases not matched to a gene: 6. Germline CDR1 is MNHEY and CDR2 is SVGAGI. The CDR3 bases are TGTGCCAGCAGTTACTCGCTCCCGGACAGGAACTATGGCTACACCTTC. Protein sequence: CASSYSLPDRNYGYTF.

This chain links TRBV4-3 with TRBJ1-1, with 12 bases fitting TRBD1. Germline-derived CDR1 and CDR2 are LGHNA and YSLEER. V dropped 0 bases and J dropped 6; count of bases not matched to a gene: 5. This CDR3 spans 16 amino acids. CDR3: CASSQDGTGGRAEAFF. As DNA, the CDR3 is TGCGCCAGCAGCCAAGACGGGACAGGGGGCCGGGCTGAAGCTTTCTTT.

The V call is TRBV11-2, the J call TRBJ1-6, with TRBD1 matching over 9 bases. J gave up 9 bases and V 0 bases, and 15 bases lay outside the gene matches. The length of the CDR3 is 19 residues. The V gene's germline CDR1 is SGHAT and CDR2 FQNNGV. The CDR3 is CASSLERAYPGQGGSPLHF. The CDR3 DNA is TGTGCCAGCAGCTTAGAGAGGGCCTACCCGGGACAGGGAGGTTCACCCCTCCACTTT.

The chain links TRBV27 to TRBJ2-7, with D possibly being TRBD1 (6 bases). This CDR3 comprises 12 residues. In germline, CDR1 is MNHEY, CDR2 SMNVEV (reference sequence). V shed 4 bases and J shed 7 bases, with 11 bases lying between them. The CDR3 region has the DNA TGTGCCAGCAGTTACTCAGGGGAGGAGCAGTACTTC. Amino acid sequence: CASSYSGEEQYF.

This clone was recorded once. The chain joins TRBV9 to TRBJ1-1, with a weak D call TRBD1 (6 bases). Germline CDR1 reads SGDLS; CDR2 reads YYNGEE. The V gene lost 3 bases and the J gene lost 2 bases, with 20 bases spanning the gap. The CDR3 extends over 17 amino acids. CDR3 amino acids: CASSANPKYRVNTEAFF. The CDR3 DNA reads as TGTGCCAGCAGCGCAAATCCAAAATACAGGGTTAACACTGAAGCTTTCTTT. Full variable domain (missing parts from reference TRBV9 and TRBJ1-1): DSGVTQTPKHLITATGQRVTLRCSPRSGDLSVYWYQQSLDQGLQFLIQYYNGEERAKGNILERFSAQQFPDLHSELNLSSLELGDSALYFCASSANPKYRVNTEAFFGQGTRLTVV.

The genes are TRBV6-1 and TRBJ1-2, with D maybe TRBD1 (6 bases). The CDR3 covers 13 residues. Germline CDR1 is MNHNS and CDR2 is SASEGT. V was cut by 1 base and J by 6 bases, with 9 bases left in between. CDR3 in amino acids: CASSEVGADGYTF. CDR3 DNA: TGTGCCAGCAGTGAAGTGGGGGCAGATGGCTACACCTTC.

V is TRBV7-9 and J is TRBJ2-7; TRBD1 matches 7 bases. The CDR3 spans 16 residues. The germline CDR1 and CDR2 sequences are SEHNR and FQNEAQ (reference sequence). V was pared by 1 base and J by 0 bases, with 6 bases of the junction left unmatched. CDR3 protein: CASSLELGQFSYEQYF. The CDR3 DNA follows: TGTGCCAGCAGCTTAGAACTGGGACAGTTCTCCTACGAGCAGTACTTC. The full variable domain, its missing parts supplied by reference TRBV7-9 and TRBJ2-7, is DTGVSQNPRHKITKRGQNVTFRCDPISEHNRLYWYRQTLGQGPEFLTYFQNEAQLEKSRLLSDRFSAERPKGSFSTLEIQRTEQGDSAMYLCASSLELGQFSYEQYFGPGTRLTVT.

This chain connects TRBV4-2 to TRBJ1-1; TRBD1 matches 12 bases. Germline V gene lookup returns CDR1 LGHNA and CDR2 YNFKEQ. With 3 bases clipped from V and 7 bases from J, the junction kept 3 bases outside the gene matches. CDR3 size: 14 residues. The CDR3 protein is CASSQGTGGGEAFF. For the CDR3, the DNA is TGTGCCAGCAGCCAGGGGACAGGGGGCGGTGAAGCTTTCTTT.

The chain joins TRBV6-5 to TRBJ2-7; TRBD2 aligns across 7 bases. V lost 0 bases, J lost 9 bases, and 11 bases stayed unmatched. Germline CDR1 and CDR2: MNHEY and SVGAGI. The CDR3 sequence is 15 residues long. The CDR3 coding sequence is TGTGCCAGCAGTTACTCGGGGAGGGAACTACGAGGGCAGTACTTC. Translation: CASSYSGRELRGQYF.

Details on this clone: The germline gene is not matched at one end of the junction; a read error may be the cause. The chain has TRBV5-5 and TRBJ2-5; TRBD1 matches at 7 bases. Germline CDR1 SGHKS, CDR2 YYEKEE (reference sequence). This CDR3 comprises 11 residues. The CDR3: CASSLVGGLDF. The CDR3 nucleotides read TGTGCCAGCAGCTTGGTAGGGGGCCTGGACTTC. The complete variable domain, with remaining parts taken from reference TRBV5-5 and TRBJ2-5, reads DAGVTQSPTHLIKTRGQQVTLRCSPISGHKSVSWYQQVLGQGPQFIFQYYEKEERGRGNFPDRFSARQFPNYSSELNVNALLLGDSALYLCASSLVGGLDFGPGTRLLVL.

V is TRBV11-2 and J is TRBJ1-1; 7 nucleotides match TRBD1. Losses at the gene ends were 5 bases for V and 2 bases for J; bases not matched to a gene: 8. The CDR3 is 15 amino acids. CDR1 is SGHAT, CDR2 FQNNGV, per germline. The CDR3 is CASSSPGQPNTEAFF. CDR3 coding DNA: TGTGCCAGCAGCAGTCCGGGACAGCCTAACACTGAAGCTTTCTTT. The complete variable domain, with remaining parts taken from reference TRBV11-2 and TRBJ1-1, reads EAGVAQSPRYKIIEKRQSVAFWCNPISGHATLYWYQQILGQGPKLLIQFQNNGVVDDSQLPKDRFSAERLKGVDSTLKIQPAKLEDSAVYLCASSSPGQPNTEAFFGQGTRLTVV.

V gene TRBV2 combines with J gene TRBJ2-7, with TRBD1 matching over 8 bases. CDR3 length: 16 residues. The germline V gene encodes CDR1 SNHLY and CDR2 FYNNEI. V was clipped by 6 bases and J by 5 bases; unmatched bases: 15. The CDR3 DNA reads as TGTGCCAGCAGCGAAACTGGGACAGGCTTCCTAGACGAGCAGTACTTC. This encodes CASSETGTGFLDEQYF.

The chain has TRBV7-6 and TRBJ1-2; D may be TRBD1 (5 bases). This CDR3 region has 15 residues. Germline lookup yields CDR1 SGHVS and CDR2 FNYEAQ. Trimming shortened V by 1 base and J by 2 bases, and 11 bases separated the two germline ends. CDR3 nucleotides: TGTGCCAGCAGCTTAGGTTCGACAGACAACTATGGCTACACCTTC. It translates to CASSLGSTDNYGYTF.

The chain carries TRBV5-6 and TRBJ2-7; the D is unclear. Trimming removed 4 bases at V and 0 bases at J, with 14 bases between. CDR1 SGHDT and CDR2 YYEEEE come from the germline V gene. The CDR3 contains 15 residues. The CDR3 DNA reads TGTGCCAGCAGCGCGGATCCCCTGAGCTCCTACGAGCAGTACTTC. It encodes CASSADPLSSYEQYF. Full variable domain (missing parts from reference TRBV5-6 and TRBJ2-7): DAGVTQSPTHLIKTRGQQVTLRCSPKSGHDTVSWYQQALGQGPQFIFQYYEEEERQRGNFPDRFSGHQFPNYSSELNVNALLLGDSALYLCASSADPLSSYEQYFGPGTRLTVT.

The chain has TRBV11-2 and TRBJ2-7; possibly TRBD1 for D (6 bases). The V gene lost 3 bases and the J gene lost 3 bases, with 12 bases spanning the gap. The CDR3 totals 14 residues. In germline, CDR1 is SGHAT, CDR2 FQNNGV. Here the CDR3 reads CASSFGAGDYEQYF. The DNA of the CDR3 is TGTGCCAGCAGCTTTGGGGCAGGGGACTACGAGCAGTACTTC.

This chain connects TRBV6-5 to TRBJ2-7; 7 bases map to TRBD1. The germline V gene has CDR1 MNHEY and CDR2 SVGAGI. This CDR3 is built from 14 residues. V gave up 10 bases and J gave up 2 bases; unmatched junction bases: 11. The CDR3 sequence is CATKGQAEPYEQYF. The CDR3 DNA follows: TGTGCCACGAAAGGACAGGCGGAACCCTACGAGCAGTACTTC.

V and J are TRBV25-1 and TRBJ1-2; no reliable D call. With 3 bases removed from V and 1 base from J, the gap between germline ends came to 15 bases. The CDR3 extends over 16 amino acids. Germline V gene data show CDR1 as MGHDK and CDR2 as SYGVNS. CDR3 in DNA: TGTGCCAGCAGTGAGTTTGCCGACACCGATAACTATGGCTACACCTTC. It specifies CASSEFADTDNYGYTF.

The chain employs TRBV5-4 and TRBJ1-2; perhaps TRBD1 as D (5 bases). This CDR3 has 15 residues. In germline, CDR1 is SGHNT, CDR2 YYREEE (reference sequence). V was trimmed by 3 bases and J by 3 bases, leaving 15 bases between them. CDR3 bases: TGTGCCAGCAGCTCGGGACTGAGAAATGACTATGGCTACACCTTC. This encodes CASSSGLRNDYGYTF.

This chain connects TRBV9 to TRBJ1-2, with 7 bases aligning to TRBD1. This CDR3 spans 15 amino acids. Unmatched junction bases numbered 6, after V lost 0 bases and J lost 4 bases. Germline V gives CDR1 SGDLS, CDR2 YYNGEE. CDR3 sequence reads: CASSVEGATPYGYTF. Written as DNA, the CDR3 is TGTGCCAGCAGCGTAGAGGGGGCAACCCCCTATGGCTACACCTTC.

The DNA for the CDR3 is TGTGCCAGCAGTTTACGGGGGGCCGGAGGCTACACCTTC. This encodes CASSLRGAGGYTF. This chain joins TRBV28 and TRBJ1-2; D is perhaps TRBD1 (6 bases). Trimming shortened V by 2 bases and J by 8 bases, and 12 bases separated the two germline ends. CDR3 length: 13 amino acids. The germline V gene encodes CDR1 MDHEN and CDR2 SYDVKM.

V is TRBV5-6 and J is TRBJ2-7, with D possibly being TRBD1 (6 bases). Trimming removed 4 bases from V and 6 bases from J, with 17 bases in between. Germline V gene sequence: CDR1 SGHDT, CDR2 YYEEEE. The CDR3 totals 14 residues. DNA for the CDR3: TGTGCCAGCAGCCCCGGGACACCCTTCGTCGAGCAGTACTTC. It encodes CASSPGTPFVEQYF.

This rearrangement joins TRBV15 to TRBJ2-2; TRBD2 matches at 10 bases. J gave up 5 bases and V 5 bases, and 5 bases lay outside the gene matches. The CDR3 has 15 residues. The germline CDR1 and CDR2 sequences are LNHNV and YYDKDF (reference sequence). The CDR3 here is CATSSSGGATGELFF. DNA of the CDR3: TGTGCCACCAGCTCGAGCGGGGGGGCGACCGGGGAGCTGTTTTTT.

The gene calls are TRBV27 and TRBJ2-7; a possible D gene is TRBD1 (5 bases). The ends were cut back, 0 bases at V and 0 bases at J, with 12 bases in the middle. CDR3 length: 16 residues. CDR1 is MNHEY, CDR2 SMNVEV, per germline (reference sequence). Here the CDR3 DNA reads TGTGCCAGCAGTTTATCGTGGCAGGGCAGCTCCTACGAGCAGTACTTC. It encodes CASSLSWQGSSYEQYF.

V is TRBV11-2 and J is TRBJ2-1; D perhaps matches TRBD1 (6 bases). The CDR3 spans 15 residues. Germline V lookup: CDR1 SGHAT, CDR2 FQNNGV. Trimming cost V 4 bases and J 0 bases, with 10 bases left between them. Written as DNA, the CDR3 is TGTGCCAGCAGCTGGACAGCGAGCTCCTACAATGAGCAGTTCTTC. Encoded protein: CASSWTASSYNEQFF.

The J gene is TRBJ2-7, the V gene TRBV2; 7 positions match TRBD2. V lost 10 bases and J lost 3; bases outside the gene matches: 3. This CDR3 is built from 11 residues. Germline assignment: CDR1 SNHLY and CDR2 FYNNEI. DNA of the CDR3: TGTGCCACGGGCGGGGGCTACGAGCAGTACTTC. Protein sequence: CATGGGYEQYF.

V is TRBV5-1 and J is TRBJ2-7; 10 bases match TRBD1. The CDR3 is made up of 13 amino acids. Germline V gene sequence: CDR1 SGHRS, CDR2 YFSETQ. V was clipped by 4 bases and J by 6 bases; unmatched bases: 4. CDR3 residues: CASSPGQGPEQYF. DNA of the CDR3: TGCGCCAGCAGCCCGGGACAGGGGCCCGAGCAGTACTTC.

The CDR3 DNA follows: TGTGCCAGCACCGAACGGGACAGGCCCTACGAGCAGTACTTC. Protein: CASTERDRPYEQYF. The chain recombines TRBV2 with TRBJ2-7; 8 bases are shared with TRBD1. CDR1 and CDR2 from the germline V gene are SNHLY and FYNNEI. The CDR3 sequence is 14 residues long. Trimming took 7 bases from V and 2 from J; bases not matched to a gene: 7.